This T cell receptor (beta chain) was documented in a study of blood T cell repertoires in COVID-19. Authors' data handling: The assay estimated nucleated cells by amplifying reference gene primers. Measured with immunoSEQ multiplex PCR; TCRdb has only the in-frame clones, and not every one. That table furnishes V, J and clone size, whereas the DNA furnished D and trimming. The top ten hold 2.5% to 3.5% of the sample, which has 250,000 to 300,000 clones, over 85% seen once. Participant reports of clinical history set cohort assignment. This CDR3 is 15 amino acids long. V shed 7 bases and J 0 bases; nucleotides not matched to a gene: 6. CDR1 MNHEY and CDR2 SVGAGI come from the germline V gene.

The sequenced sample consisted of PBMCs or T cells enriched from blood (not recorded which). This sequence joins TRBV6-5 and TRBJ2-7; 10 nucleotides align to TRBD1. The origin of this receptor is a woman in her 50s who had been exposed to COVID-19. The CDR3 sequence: CASKRDRGHSYEQYF. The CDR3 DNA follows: TGTGCCAGCAAACGAGACAGGGGGCACTCCTACGAGCAGTACTTC.